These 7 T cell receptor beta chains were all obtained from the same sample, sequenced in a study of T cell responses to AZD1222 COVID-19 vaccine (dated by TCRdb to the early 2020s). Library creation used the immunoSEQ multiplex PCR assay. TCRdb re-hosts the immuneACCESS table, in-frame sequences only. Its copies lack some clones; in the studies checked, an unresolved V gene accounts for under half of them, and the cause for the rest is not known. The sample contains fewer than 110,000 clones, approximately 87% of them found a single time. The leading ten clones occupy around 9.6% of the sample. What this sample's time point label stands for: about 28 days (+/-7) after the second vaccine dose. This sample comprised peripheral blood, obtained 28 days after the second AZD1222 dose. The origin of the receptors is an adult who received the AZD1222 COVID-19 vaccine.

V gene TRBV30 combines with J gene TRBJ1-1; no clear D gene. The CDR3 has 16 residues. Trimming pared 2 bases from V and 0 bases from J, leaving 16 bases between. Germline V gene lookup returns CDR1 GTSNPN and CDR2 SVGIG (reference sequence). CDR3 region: CAWSFGEGLMNTEAFF. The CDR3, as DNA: TGTGCCTGGAGTTTCGGGGAGGGTCTCATGAACACTGAAGCTTTCTTT.

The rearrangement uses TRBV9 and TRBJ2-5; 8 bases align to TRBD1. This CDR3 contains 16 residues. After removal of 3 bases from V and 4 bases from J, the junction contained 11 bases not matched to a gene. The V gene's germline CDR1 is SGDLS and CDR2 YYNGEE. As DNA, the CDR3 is TGTGCCAGCAGCGCGACAGGGGACGTAATAGGAGAGACCCAGTACTTC. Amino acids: CASSATGDVIGETQYF.

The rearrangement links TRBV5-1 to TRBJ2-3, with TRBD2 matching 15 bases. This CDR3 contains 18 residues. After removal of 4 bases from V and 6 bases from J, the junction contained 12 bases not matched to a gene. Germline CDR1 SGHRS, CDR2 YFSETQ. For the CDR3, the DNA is TGCGCCAGCAGCCCGGGACTAGCGGGGGGCTGGGTCTGGGATACGCAGTATTTT. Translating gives CASSPGLAGGWVWDTQYF.

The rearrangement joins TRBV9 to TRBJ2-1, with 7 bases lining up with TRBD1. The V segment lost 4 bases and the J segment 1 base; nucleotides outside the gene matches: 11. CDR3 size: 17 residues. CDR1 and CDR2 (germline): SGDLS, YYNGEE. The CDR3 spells CASSRRLGGASYNEQFF. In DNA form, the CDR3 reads TGTGCCAGCAGCCGGCGCCTAGGGGGCGCGTCCTACAATGAGCAGTTCTTC.

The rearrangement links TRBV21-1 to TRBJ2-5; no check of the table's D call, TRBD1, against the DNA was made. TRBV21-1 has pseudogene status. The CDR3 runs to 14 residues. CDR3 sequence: CASSKEVRGETQYF. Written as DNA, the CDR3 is TGTGCCAGCAGCAAAGAAGTAAGGGGTGAGACCCAGTACTTC.

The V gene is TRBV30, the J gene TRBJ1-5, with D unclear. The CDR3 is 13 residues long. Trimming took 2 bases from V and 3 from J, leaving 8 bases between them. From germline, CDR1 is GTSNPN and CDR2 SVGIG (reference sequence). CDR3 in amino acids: CAWSNGYNQPQHF. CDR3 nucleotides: TGTGCCTGGAGTAACGGGTACAATCAGCCCCAGCATTTT.

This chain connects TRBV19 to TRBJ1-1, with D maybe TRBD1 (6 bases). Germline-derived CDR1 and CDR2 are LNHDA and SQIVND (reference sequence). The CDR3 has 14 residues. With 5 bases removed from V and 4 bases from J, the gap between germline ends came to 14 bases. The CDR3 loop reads CASSAYREATEAFF. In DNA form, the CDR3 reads TGTGCCAGTAGTGCTTACAGGGAGGCCACTGAAGCTTTCTTT.